The clone carrying this T cell receptor beta chain was counted a single time. Its specificity is not known. These data originate in a study of shared clonotypes between healthy human individuals. Across the whole study: Aged between 18 and 49, the donors were a couple of women and three men.

CD45RO-negative cells were positively selected for CCR7, leaving out terminally differentiated effector memory CD45RA+ cells. Trimming at V came to 2 bases and at J to 9 bases, leaving 9 bases not matched to a gene. The CDR3 consists of 15 residues. Per germline, CDR1 MGHRA and CDR2 YSYEKL. Whole-study results and caveats: Despite large depth, sorted-subset datasets appeared incompletely sequenced. Shared clonotypes across all four donors exceeded non-shared ones in generation probability.

Method: immunoSEQ multiplex PCR; TCRdb's copy keeps in-frame clones and lacks some. The profile shows some 2,000,000 clones, less than 95% of them singletons. The V gene is TRBV4-1, the J gene TRBJ2-1; TRBD2 agrees at 8 bases. Source material: naive CD8+ T cells sorted from blood. The clonotype comes from a man between 18 and 35 years old in good health. The CDR3 sequence is CASSQSGGAVGEQFF. DNA of the CDR3: TGCGCCAGCAGCCAATCCGGGGGGGCCGTGGGTGAGCAGTTCTTC.